This TCR beta chain is drawn from a study of cytomegalovirus exposure and HLA in healthy donors (dated by TCRdb to about 2017). In terms of the full investigation: In an earlier analysis of roughly 590 of the donors, roughly 300 Gb of sequence data and 90 million to 120 million unique TCR beta sequences from roughly 200 million T cells were reported. About 300 gigabases of sequencing data and approximately 85 million unique TCR sequences were included in an early release covering around 600 HLA-typed donors. Of the roughly 400 genotyped donors, around 81% fell in the genetic ancestry cluster associated with self-reported Caucasian donors. The aim of the study was to test whether cataloging public T cell receptors could identify signatures of past pathogen exposure. The study profiled the T cell repertoires of 550 to 700 subjects by immunosequencing and related them to cytomegalovirus serostatus. A separate validation cohort of roughly 130 different subjects was used in addition to the 666-subject first cohort. To predict cytomegalovirus infection status, the study brought together high-throughput TCR immunosequencing, statistical association of individual TCRs with disease status, and machine learning. In a later analysis, previously published TCR beta repertoires from about 640 donors were re-analyzed and high-resolution HLA genotyping was added so that TCR occurrence patterns could be studied. The later analysis used no new phenotypic data to find candidate immune exposures, relying instead on TCR beta sequences and their occurrence across donors. To decide whether each TCR beta V gene segment behaved as functional or pseudogenic, an earlier analysis of 587 of the donors relied on high-throughput TCR beta sequencing. Alongside the repertoire data, information on donor age, sex, ethnicity and CMV serostatus was compiled. A later genetic analysis used genome-wide SNP genotypes for about 55% of the 666 donors, treating that subset as a discovery cohort. Every discovery cohort repertoire had been produced on one sequencing platform. Both class I and class II loci were covered by HLA typing, at four-digit resolution. The number of typed donors differed by locus: 629-630 for A, B, C, DRB1 and DQB1; about 520 for DQA1; 606 for DPA1; and about 470 for DPB1. About five DR-DQ haplotypes were treated as single units for association and clustering because of strong linkage in the cohort. Among roughly 400 genotyped donors of the cohort, an average of around 220,000 unique TCR beta nucleotide sequences was sequenced per donor, of which approximately 18% were non-productive. The paper as a whole reports these results and caveats: Because HLA typing was unavailable for some donors at each locus, only the typed subset was used in association tests. The study gave a list of around 170 TCR beta chains associated with cytomegalovirus. Fewer than 20 rarely observed V segments, including chromosome 9 orphons, were excluded from the earlier analysis of a few hundred of the donors because counts were too low. An association between a missense DCLRE1C variant and V-gene and J-gene trimming of TCR beta chains was found in a later genetic analysis and replicated in an independent cohort. According to a later analysis, TCR association rates differed among HLA loci, with DRB1 alleles showing the most associated TCRs and HLA-C alleles showing the fewest. Only TCR beta chains were sequenced in this cohort, and the absence of alpha or paired-chain data limited detectable features. In both the original and validation cohorts, the classifier was reported to diagnose cytomegalovirus status with high specificity and sensitivity. According to a later analysis, most CMV-associated TCR beta chains appeared to be HLA-restricted, and the HLA associations seemed to be driven largely by CMV exposure. For the cohort, immune exposure information was limited to CMV serostatus. Several of the top co-occurrence clusters appeared to be linked to parvovirus B19, influenza, CMV and Epstein-Barr virus, according to a later analysis. In vitro tests confirmed that a few of the cytomegalovirus-associated TCR beta chains recognize cytomegalovirus antigens. A further reported finding was that TCR beta sequences accurately predicted the HLA-A and HLA-B alleles for most subjects in the first cohort. Correlated functional status among segregating V segments might reflect linkage disequilibrium, but an unknown experimental factor could not be ruled out. In an earlier analysis of approximately 600 of the donors, most TCR beta V segments were observed in productive rearrangements about 87% or about 30% of the time, broadly matching IMGT annotations. Compared with the roughly 700-donor mean, donors in an Asian-associated ancestry cluster had fewer N-insertions in productive TCRs, according to a later genetic analysis. Across donors, most TCR sequences were observed very rarely, whereas some public TCRs were present in many individuals. Strong co-occurrence of HLA alleles, especially DR and DQ, made assigning TCR associations to individual alleles difficult. The authors suggested that the approach could potentially be generalized to other disease states and immunological phenotypes. The presence/absence analyses assumed that sequencing depth was roughly uniform across donors, and that assumption may not be true. A cluster of highly shared sequence variants was judged likely to represent a technical artifact of the sequencing pipeline. At a false discovery rate of 0.05, a later analysis linked some 18,000 TCR beta sequences to specific HLA alleles. A later analysis found that HLA-associated TCR beta chains were more clonally expanded and had lower generation probabilities than equally common non-associated chains.

Libraries were prepared through the immunoSEQ multiplex PCR assay. For the multiplex PCR, a mixture combining 60 forward primers for TCR Vbeta segments and 13 reverse primers for TCR Jbeta segments was used. The CDR3 region of rearranged TCR beta genes was amplified from genomic DNA with a multiplex PCR assay. Amplified TCR beta libraries were sequenced as 87-base-pair reads on the Illumina HiSeq System. On the authors' methods: In a later analysis, some 80 million unique TCR beta chains were counted across the 650 to 750 repertoires, and around 10 million of these chains were shared by at least two donors. Raw reads were error-corrected and collapsed into unique sequences with a nearest-neighbor algorithm that merged closely related sequences to remove PCR and sequencing errors. CDR3 sequences were aligned to IMGT reference sequences to assign V, D and J gene segments. For a sequence to be retained, at least a six-nucleotide match to both a V gene segment and a J gene segment was required. Rearrangements were classified as productive when the CDR3 lacked stop codons and remained in frame with V and J, and all other rearrangements were classified as non-productive. Following IMGT convention, CDR3 was defined as the stretch from the second conserved V-encoded cysteine up to the conserved J-encoded phenylalanine. In an earlier analysis of 587 of the donors, sequences lacking an unambiguous match to a single V gene segment were excluded. An earlier analysis of 587 of the donors classified V segments as functional when productive rearrangements were above 56.7% and as segregating when the standard deviation between donors was above 5%. A statistical classification framework was built for diagnosing cytomegalovirus status from the catalog of TCR beta chain sequences. In a later analysis, TCR nucleotide sequences were compared against IMGT/GENE-DB human TR gene sequences so that V and J genes could be assigned. The TCRdist pipeline was used in a later analysis to assign CDR3 sequences and most-parsimonious VDJ recombination scenarios. A later analysis defined each TCR beta chain by its CDR3 amino acid sequence plus V-gene family, and excluded reads lacking a unique V-gene family. In a later analysis, 550 to 650 highly shared, low-generation-probability nucleotide sequences were removed to address suspected cross-contamination and a sequencing artifact. In a later analysis, a clonal expansion index was calculated for each public chain from normalized within-repertoire ranks of inferred template counts. A later analysis computed generation probabilities with a VDJ recombination model fitted to out-of-frame rearrangements, and checked the results against IGoR. In a later analysis, hypergeometric tests were used to score TCR-TCR, TCR-HLA and TCR-CMV co-occurrence, with a repertoire-size bias correction applied to TCR pairs. To estimate false discovery rates, a later analysis permuted the HLA or CMV assignments 20 times. A later analysis grouped co-occurring TCRs with DBSCAN, adding TCRdist sequence similarity when clustering within HLA-allele-positive subsets. For co-occurrence clustering, repertoires with fewer than 30,000 or more than 120,000 public chains were excluded, along with about five repertoires with anomalous nucleotide sharing. Not all clones reach the TCRdb copy of this immuneACCESS table, which keeps in-frame sequences only. Checked studies attribute under half of the gap to unresolved V genes and leave the rest unexplained. V and J calls and clone size are as listed in that table; D and trimming were resolved from the DNA. Within this sample are roughly 120,000 clones, with 70% to 80% of them counted one time only. The top ten constitute approximately 3.8% of the sample.

In total, around 600 healthy bone marrow donors made up the cohort. At the time of sampling, all cohort members were nominally healthy, though unrecorded immune exposures were likely present. The donor was CMV seronegative and was included in the group of hundreds of seronegative cohort members. Every donor gave a peripheral blood sample, and the peripheral blood mononuclear cells from that sample were used for TCR beta sequencing. The Qiagen DNeasy Blood Extraction Kit was used to extract genomic DNA from the blood cell samples. Note on this clone: This clone's antigen is unknown. Qualities for individual bases were not recorded, and no much larger clone is one base off.

The receptor was isolated from a man aged 35-49 years in good health and CMV-seronegative. What was sequenced was PBMCs.

The DNA sequence is given as TGTGCTAGTGGCGGGGGGATTGGCAATCAGCCCCAGCATTTT. It translates to CASGGGIGNQPQHF. The chain is assembled from TRBV12-5 and TRBJ1-5, and the D gene may be TRBD1, 5 bases matching. V drops 6 bases and J drops 2 bases, leaving 11 bases in between. Looking up the germline V gene yields CDR1 LGHNT and CDR2 FRNRAP. There are 14 amino acids in the CDR3, from cysteine to phenylalanine inclusive. Kept here is only the CDR3 DNA, which spans 42 bases and is read in frame from base 1.